Detailed here is one TCR beta chain. Repertoires were generated with immunoSEQ multiplex PCR, while TCRdb's copy carries only in-frame clones and drops some. The sample consists of fewer than 180,000 clones, roughly 90% of them appearing once. This entry comes from a study of T cell responses to AZD1222 COVID-19 vaccine. Trimming left V 0 bases short and J 1 base short, with 17 bases between. Germline CDR1 SGDLS, CDR2 YYNGEE. The CDR3 has 18 residues. This sequence originates from an adult who received the AZD1222 COVID-19 vaccine. The chain has TRBV9 and TRBJ2-1, with D perhaps TRBD2 (5 bases). This specimen was peripheral blood, taken 28 days after the second AZD1222 dose. The CDR3 DNA follows: TGTGCCAGCAGCGTAGATAGTGGACTTCCATCGTCCTACAATGAGCAGTTCTTC. Translated, it gives CASSVDSGLPSSYNEQFF.